This T cell receptor beta chain stems from a study of blood T cell repertoires in COVID-19. Overall study: Material from acute and convalescent COVID-19 was sourced from the United States, Italy and Spain. The cDNA or gDNA used as material had been derived from T cells, B-cell-depleted T cells, or PBMCs.

The CDR3 is 13 residues long. Germline V CDR1 and CDR2: LGHNA, YSLEER. V was pared by 1 base and J by 4 bases, with 8 bases between. Original processing notes: Quantification of nucleated cells was approximated via reference gene primer amplification. Repertoires were generated with immunoSEQ multiplex PCR, while TCRdb's copy carries only in-frame clones and drops some. That table is the source of V, J and clone size, and D and trimming were worked out from the DNA. Of around 99,000 clones in the sample, around three quarters were seen once. The TCR was taken from a man in his fifties or sixties who had recovered from COVID-19. Specimen: peripheral blood. The V gene is TRBV4-3, the J gene TRBJ2-7, with unresolved D. The DNA of the CDR3 is TGCGCCAGCAGCCAAGTTCCCGGTTACGAGCAGTACTTC. Its protein product is CASSQVPGYEQYF.